This T cell receptor (beta chain) emerged from a study of shared clonotypes between healthy human individuals. Per sorted-subset replicate PCR, input was around 200 ng DNA, representing roughly 28,000 T cell genomes. Assay: immunoSEQ multiplex PCR; the TCRdb copy retains only in-frame clones and omits some. Of around 2.1 million clones listed, around 95% are singletons. Regarding this clone: Its antigen is undetermined.

Study-wide findings and caveats: There were few donors, and this limited the genetic and exposure-history diversity represented.

The CDR3 sequence is 16 residues long. Germline V gene data show CDR1 as SGHTS and CDR2 as YDEGEE. V shed 4 bases and J 4 bases; nucleotides not matched to a gene: 9. The genes are TRBV5-8 and TRBJ2-5, with TRBD1 identical over 11 bases. Sequencing used naive CD4+ T cells sorted from blood. Noted subset: CD45RA+ positively selected. This receptor was identified in a man aged 18 to 29 in good health. The CDR3 bases are TGTGCCAGCAGCCCTGGGACAGGGGGTATTCCAGAGACCCAGTACTTC. Translation: CASSPGTGGIPETQYF.